Listed below are T cell receptor beta chains from one sample, sequenced in a study of shared clonotypes between healthy human individuals. Sequencing used immunoSEQ multiplex PCR; TCRdb keeps in-frame clones, though not all of them. The data show 2 million to 3 million clones, with approximately 90% seen just once and around 0.15% held by the top ten. Sequencing input: naive CD4+ T cells sorted from blood. The receptors come from a man between 18 and 35 years old in good health. The CDR3 runs from the conserved cysteine through the conserved F or W. A D gene is named only where the DNA matches it firmly. Size values are once, few and many counts, or a class for expanded clones, and some rows have none.

>TRBV30|-|TRBJ2-2|TRBD2
CAWSSSLGGADTGELFF
TGTGCCTGGAGTTCATCACTCGGGGGGGCGGACACCGGGGAGCTGTTTTTT
>TRBV7-9|-|TRBJ2-5|TRBD2
CASSRNAGLVQETQYF
TGTGCCAGCAGCCGAAACGCCGGACTAGTACAAGAGACCCAGTACTTC
>TRBV2|-|TRBJ2-3|TRBD1
CASNRQGSSTDTQYF
TGTGCCAGCAATCGACAGGGGTCTAGCACAGATACGCAGTATTTT
>TRBV12-5|-|TRBJ1-2|-
CASGAHQEVTF
TGTGCTAGTGGTGCACACCAAGAGGTCACCTTC
>TRBV6-1|-|TRBJ1-5|TRBD1
CASTPQGAFKGHF
TGTGCCAGCACCCCCCAGGGGGCTTTCAAAGGGCATTTT
>TRBV11-2|once|TRBJ1-3|-
CASSRGQGSSGNTIYF
TGTGCCAGCAGCCGGGGCCAGGGGAGCTCTGGAAACACCATATATTTT
>TRBV7-9|-|TRBJ1-4|TRBD1
CASSYYGQGATNEKLFF
TGTGCCAGCAGCTATTATGGACAGGGGGCAACTAATGAAAAACTGTTTTTT
>TRBV30|-|TRBJ1-2|TRBD1
CAWRRDRGHGYTF
TGTGCCTGGAGGAGGGACAGGGGTCATGGCTACACCTTC
>TRBV4-1|-|TRBJ2-7|TRBD2
CASSPPGGGRAGYEQYF
TGCGCCAGCAGCCCCCCCGGTGGAGGGAGGGCCGGGTACGAGCAGTACTTC
>TRBV6-1|-|TRBJ1-5|-
CASSDSAAGSQPQHF
TGTGCCAGCAGTGATTCGGCGGCAGGGTCTCAGCCCCAGCATTTT
>TRBV19|-|TRBJ1-5|TRBD1
CASSNRWRTGNQPQHF
TGTGCCAGTAGTAACCGTTGGCGGACAGGGAATCAGCCCCAGCATTTT
>TRBV27|-|TRBJ2-5|TRBD2
CASTGLAGRQETQYF
TGTGCCAGCACGGGACTAGCGGGAAGGCAAGAGACCCAGTACTTC
>TRBV6-1|-|TRBJ2-5|-
CASRRFNLQETQYF
TGTGCCAGCCGGCGGTTCAACCTTCAAGAGACCCAGTACTTC
>TRBV10-3|-|TRBJ2-3|-
CAIRENPDTQYF
TGTGCCATCAGGGAGAACCCAGATACGCAGTATTTT
>TRBV23-1|-|TRBJ2-3|-
CASSRIYTDTQYF
TGCGCCAGCAGCAGGATCTACACAGATACGCAGTATTTT
>TRBV18|-|TRBJ1-1|-
CASTIKGGVWPDTEAFF
TGTGCCAGCACGATCAAAGGGGGAGTTTGGCCCGACACTGAAGCTTTCTTT
>TRBV28|-|TRBJ2-7|TRBD2
CASSPAGNRRGVSYEQYF
TGTGCCAGCAGTCCCGCGGGAAACCGGCGGGGGGTCTCCTACGAGCAGTACTTC
>TRBV5-6|-|TRBJ2-3|TRBD2
CASSRAGEADTQYF
TGTGCCAGCAGCAGAGCGGGAGAGGCAGATACGCAGTATTTT
>TRBV6-6|-|TRBJ2-3|TRBD1
CASSRTGASTDTQYF
TGTGCCAGCAGCAGAACAGGGGCTAGCACAGATACGCAGTATTTT
>TRBV5-1|few|TRBJ1-1|TRBD1
CASSQRTGSFEAFF
TGCGCCAGCAGCCAAAGGACAGGGTCGTTTGAAGCTTTCTTT
>TRBV28|-|TRBJ1-1|-
CASISPDTVTEAFF
TGTGCCAGCATCTCTCCTGACACAGTCACTGAAGCTTTCTTT
>TRBV5-1|-|TRBJ1-4|TRBD1
CASSLEGQGIGANEKLFF
TGCGCCAGCAGCTTGGAGGGACAGGGTATTGGGGCTAATGAAAAACTGTTTTTT
>TRBV5-1|-|TRBJ2-5|TRBD1
CASSYRDRGRETQYF
TGCGCCAGCAGCTACCGGGACAGGGGACGGGAGACCCAGTACTTC
>TRBV5-1|-|TRBJ1-2|TRBD1
CASSLDRGGYGYTF
TGCGCCAGCAGCTTGGACAGGGGAGGGTATGGCTACACCTTC
>TRBV29-1|-|TRBJ1-2|-
CSVEIEAKPYYGYTF
TGCAGCGTTGAAATAGAGGCAAAACCTTACTATGGCTACACCTTC
>TRBV5-1|-|TRBJ2-2|-
CASSPVEGANTGELFF
TGCGCCAGCAGCCCCGTGGAGGGGGCGAACACCGGGGAGCTGTTTTTT
>TRBV14|-|TRBJ1-1|TRBD1
CASSPRQGKNTEAFF
TGTGCCAGCAGCCCCCGACAGGGAAAAAACACTGAAGCTTTCTTT
>TRBV5-5|-|TRBJ1-3|-
CASSSLGPGNTIYF
TGTGCCAGCAGCTCCCTCGGCCCTGGAAACACCATATATTTT
>TRBV5-1|-|TRBJ1-3|-
CASSLDTGTIYF
TGCGCCAGCAGCTTGGACACCGGCACCATATATTTT
>TRBV10-3|-|TRBJ1-4|-
CAISESGRRVLGEKLFF
TGTGCCATCAGTGAGTCGGGAAGAAGGGTTCTGGGAGAAAAACTGTTTTTT
>TRBV2|-|TRBJ2-2|TRBD1
CASSTDREIAGELFF
TGTGCCAGCAGCACGGACAGGGAAATAGCTGGGGAGCTGTTTTTT
>TRBV30|-|TRBJ2-5|TRBD2
CAWKLQSSGRWETQYF
TGTGCCTGGAAACTGCAATCTAGCGGGAGATGGGAGACCCAGTACTTC
>TRBV11-2|-|TRBJ1-1|-
CASSPFLGTVNTEAFF
TGTGCCAGCAGCCCATTCCTAGGGACGGTGAACACTGAAGCTTTCTTT
>TRBV7-2|-|TRBJ1-1|-
CASSLEGRQGWGNTEAFF
TGTGCCAGCAGCTTAGAAGGAAGGCAGGGGTGGGGGAACACTGAAGCTTTCTTT
>TRBV5-1|-|TRBJ2-1|-
CASSPGDYNEQFF
TGCGCCAGCAGCCCCGGGGATTACAATGAGCAGTTCTTC
>TRBV28|-|TRBJ1-2|TRBD1
CASSSGTGSLGGYTF
TGTGCCAGCAGTTCCGGGACAGGGTCCCTAGGGGGCTACACCTTC
>TRBV5-6|-|TRBJ1-1|TRBD1
CASSLWGQKMNTEAFF
TGTGCCAGCAGCTTGTGGGGACAGAAAATGAACACTGAAGCTTTCTTT
>TRBV19|-|TRBJ1-1|-
CASSIGGGLPNTEAFF
TGTGCCAGTAGTATAGGGGGTGGACTGCCAAACACTGAAGCTTTCTTT
>TRBV5-6|-|TRBJ1-2|-
CASSQVRGNYGYTF
TGTGCCAGCAGCCAAGTACGGGGGAACTATGGCTACACCTTC
>TRBV19|-|TRBJ2-5|-
CASSIHRQETQYF
TGTGCCAGTAGTATTCACAGGCAAGAGACCCAGTACTTC
>TRBV6-1|-|TRBJ1-1|-
CASRVDGNTEAFF
TGTGCCAGCAGGGTGGACGGCAACACTGAAGCTTTCTTT
>TRBV4-3|once|TRBJ2-1|-
CASSQDISLAYNEQFF
TGCGCCAGCAGCCAAGATATTTCGTTGGCCTACAATGAGCAGTTCTTC
>TRBV27|once|TRBJ2-2|-
CASRRTGTANTGELFF
TGTGCCAGCAGACGAACCGGGACGGCGAACACCGGGGAGCTGTTTTTT
>TRBV6-1|few|TRBJ1-1|-
CASSDLSHGEEAFF
TGTGCCAGCAGTGACCTTTCACACGGAGAAGAAGCTTTCTTT
>TRBV7-9|once|TRBJ2-1|TRBD2
CASSPGTSGISYNEQFF
TGTGCCAGCAGCCCGGGGACTAGCGGGATCTCCTACAATGAGCAGTTCTTC
>TRBV2|-|TRBJ2-3|-
CASKGTDTQYF
TGTGCCAGCAAGGGCACAGATACGCAGTATTTT
>TRBV6-5|-|TRBJ2-1|-
CASRPLSTSYNEQFF
TGTGCCAGCAGACCCCTTAGTACCTCCTACAATGAGCAGTTCTTC
>TRBV9|-|TRBJ2-3|-
CASSKGLASGVATDTQYF
TGTGCCAGCAGCAAGGGGCTAGCGAGCGGAGTAGCGACAGATACGCAGTATTTT
>TRBV10-3|once|TRBJ1-2|-
CAISNTGQLKPYGYTF
TGTGCCATCAGTAACACTGGGCAGCTAAAGCCATATGGCTACACCTTC
>TRBV6-5|-|TRBJ1-1|-
CASAGTTYTEAFF
TGTGCCAGCGCTGGGACAACGTACACTGAAGCTTTCTTT
>TRBV7-8|once|TRBJ1-6|-
CASSLVEGGSPLHF
TGTGCCAGCAGCTTAGTGGAGGGGGGATCACCCCTCCACTTT
>TRBV28|-|TRBJ1-4|-
CASSLERATNEKLFF
TGTGCCAGCAGTTTAGAGCGGGCAACTAATGAAAAACTGTTTTTT